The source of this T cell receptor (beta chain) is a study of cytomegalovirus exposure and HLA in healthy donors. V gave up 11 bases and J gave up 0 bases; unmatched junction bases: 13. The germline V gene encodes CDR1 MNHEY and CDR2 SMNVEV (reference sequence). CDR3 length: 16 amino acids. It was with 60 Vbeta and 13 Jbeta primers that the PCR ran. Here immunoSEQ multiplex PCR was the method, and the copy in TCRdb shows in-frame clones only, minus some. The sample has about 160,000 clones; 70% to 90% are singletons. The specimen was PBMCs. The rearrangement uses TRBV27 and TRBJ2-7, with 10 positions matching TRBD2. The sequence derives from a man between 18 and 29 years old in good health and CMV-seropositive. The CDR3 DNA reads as TGTGCCCTACAGCGGGCTAGCGGGGGACTCTCCTACGAGCAGTACTTC. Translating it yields CALQRASGGLSYEQYF.